Listed here are 6 T cell receptor beta chains from one sample, sequenced in a study of CD8 T cells in ankylosing spondylitis. TCRdb passed the 5' RACE reads through MiXCR, listing each CDR3 protein once. The sample includes 200,000 to 250,000 distinct CDR3 sequences, over 9.5% of them seen just once. The source material was blood, either unsorted or a sorted T cell fraction (not recorded which). Receptors originate from a male donor with ankylosing spondylitis or in good health (not recorded which).

This clonotype was detected ten times or more. The chain couples TRBV11-2 to TRBJ2-7; D is undetermined. Trimming cost V 0 bases and J 7 bases, with 16 bases left between them. The CDR3 spans 15 residues. CDR1 and CDR2 from the germline V gene are SGHAT and FQNNGV. This CDR3 reads CASSLDMGPKPEQYF. The CDR3 coding sequence is TGTGCCAGCAGCTTAGACATGGGCCCCAAGCCTGAGCAGTACTTC.

This clonotype was counted at least ten times. V usage is TRBV20-1 and J usage is TRBJ1-5; D uncertain. V was shortened by 5 bases and J by 7 bases, with 12 bases between the two germline ends. There are 12 residues in the CDR3. Germline V gene sequence: CDR1 DFQATT, CDR2 SNEGSKA (reference sequence). The CDR3 DNA reads as TGCAGTGCTGAAACAAGAGACCAGCCCCAGCATTTT. Its protein product is CSAETRDQPQHF.

This clonotype was seen many times. This chain connects TRBV5-1 to TRBJ1-2, with D hard to call. Trimming removed 1 base from V and 8 bases from J, with 15 bases in between. This CDR3 has 14 amino acids. Germline CDR1 reads SGHRS; CDR2 reads YFSETQ. The CDR3 loop is CASSLSATAGGYTF. The CDR3 DNA sequence: TGCGCCAGCAGCTTGAGTGCCACGGCGGGCGGCTACACCTTC. The full variable domain, its missing parts supplied by reference TRBV5-1 and TRBJ1-2, is KAGVTQTPRYLIKTRGQQVTLSCSPISGHRSVSWYQQTPGQGLQFLFEYFSETQRNKGNFPGRFSGRQFSNSRSEMNVSTLELGDSALYLCASSLSATAGGYTFGSGTRLTVV.

This clonotype has just a few counts. The chain recombines TRBV27 with TRBJ2-5, with D hard to call. Trimming removed 4 bases from V and 0 bases from J, with 9 bases in between. Germline assignment: CDR1 MNHEY and CDR2 SMNVEV (reference sequence). This CDR3 comprises 14 residues. The CDR3 reads CASSSIGYQETQYF. The CDR3 DNA follows: TGTGCCAGCAGTTCCATAGGCTACCAAGAGACCCAGTACTTC.

In this sample, this clonotype turned up many times. This rearrangement joins TRBV20-1 to TRBJ2-3; 8 bases are a match to TRBD2. The CDR3 is made up of 16 amino acids. Trimming took 0 bases from V and 1 from J; bases not matched to a gene: 6. Germline V CDR1 and CDR2: DFQATT, SNEGSKA (reference sequence). The CDR3 loop reads CSARDQLADRTDTQYF. CDR3 DNA: TGCAGTGCTAGAGACCAACTAGCGGACCGCACAGATACGCAGTATTTT.

This clonotype has more than one count but fewer than ten. The chain employs TRBV6-1 and TRBJ1-1; D is perhaps TRBD1 (5 bases). Germline V lookup: CDR1 MNHNS, CDR2 SASEGT. With 7 bases removed from V and 5 bases from J, the gap between germline ends came to 11 bases. The CDR3 spans 12 residues. The CDR3 DNA reads TGTGCCAGCAACCCAGGGTGGACTGAAGCTTTCTTT. This encodes CASNPGWTEAFF.